This entry features one T cell receptor beta chain sequence. It has no known antigen specificity. No base-level quality is on record; no much larger clone is a single base apart. TCR CDR3 regions were amplified from genomic DNA by multiplex PCR using the deep immunoSEQ assay. Genomic DNA extracted from each cell subset was distributed evenly over all wells of several immunoSEQ 96-well plates, and each plate served as one replicate. For sorted subsets, each replicate PCR was loaded with approximately 190 ng genomic DNA, equivalent to roughly 30,000 T cell genomes. Purified libraries were measured with a Qubit 3.0 fluorometer, size-checked on a Bioanalyzer 2100, and measured again with the KAPA Library Quantification kit. Every immunoSEQ 96-well plate was sequenced on a dedicated single-read 150-cycle Illumina NextSeq 550 flow cell. On the study's bioinformatics: The immunoSEQ output contained only junctional sequences without quality scores, so filtering could not match that applied to full-length reads. To assign V/J genes and CDR3, sequences were annotated against IMGT germline references using PyIR, a Python wrapper for IgBLAST v1.9. Any read was removed if the V/J assignment was weak (E-value above 1e-6), the CDR3 was missing, or the read contained stop codons, out-of-frame junctions, or ambiguous translated residues. V3J clonotypes were defined as sequences sharing an identical inferred V gene, J gene, and CDR3 amino acid sequence. The percentage overlap between two repertoires was calculated by dividing the number of shared unique clonotypes by the size of the smaller repertoire. RTK rarefaction, the Chao1 estimator, and Recon v2.1 estimates of unobserved clonotypes were used to assess repertoire richness. Generation probabilities were computed with OLGA for all TCRbeta clonotypes obtained by the gDNA method from several donors. The table comes from immuneACCESS by way of TCRdb, which keeps in-frame sequences with V and J called. Part of the clones is missing from these tables; in studies checked, under half for an unresolved V gene and the rest for unknown reasons. That table furnishes V, J and clone size, whereas the DNA furnished D and trimming. The sample includes some 2 million clones, with approximately 94% observed a single time. Of the sample, about 1.1% falls within the top ten clones.

The data derive from a study of shared clonotypes between healthy human individuals (dated by TCRdb to about 2020). Concerning the study at large: The cohort included three men and a couple of women between 18 and 49 years of age. For each donor, CD4 naive and CD4 memory were each given three plates, CD8 naive was given two plates, and CD8 memory was given one plate. The study deeply sequenced blood TCR repertoires of about 5 healthy adults to estimate repertoire size and the extent of clonotype sharing between individuals. To increase sequencing depth and limit assay-specific biases, TCR repertoire library preparation and sequencing were carried out by different laboratories using diverse techniques. Between about 0.85 and 9.5 billion PBMCs per donor were obtained by leukapheresis.

CD8 naive samples consisted of CD45RO-negative cells that were positively selected for CCR7, yielding a CD45RA+CCR7+ population without TemRA cells. The donors were healthy, HIV-negative adults who had no recently reported acute infections or vaccinations. Every donor was a Caucasian adult residing in Nashville, Tennessee, USA. Blood was collected by leukapheresis, and PBMCs were isolated by Ficoll-Histopaque density gradient centrifugation and then cryopreserved in liquid nitrogen vapor phase. Analytical flow cytometry was used to check the purity and quantity of every magnetically sorted T cell population. Genomic DNA was isolated from each sorted fraction and quantified by UV absorbance on a Nanodrop 2000c. Results the study describes overall, beyond this receptor: Even with the large sequencing depth, rarefaction of the sorted-subset datasets indicated that sequencing was incomplete. Compared with non-shared clonotypes, the clonotypes found in all four sorted-subset donors had higher generation probabilities. Based on pairwise subsampling, the degree of clonotype sharing among donors was expected to be affected by sequencing depth. Across a few donors, roughly 5% of naive CD4, roughly 3.3% of naive CD8, roughly 2.3% of memory CD4, and approximately 0.4% of memory CD8 clonotypes were shared. Naive subsets generally had larger estimated clonotype richness than memory subsets did. Because the study included a small number of donors, the genetic and exposure-history diversity represented was limited. Sampling was restricted to blood, and TCR repertoires in tissues likely differ from the TCR repertoires found in blood.

CDR1 and CDR2 were assigned from the germline V gene (reference sequence) as MNHEY and SMNVEV. The CDR3 measures 16 amino acids from cysteine to phenylalanine. Only the CDR3 region is kept as DNA, spanning 48 bases read in frame from base 1. V sheds 5 bases and J sheds 0 bases, leaving 17 bases between their ends. Sequenced sample: naive CD8+ T cells sorted from blood. In the paper's terms, the cell subset or site label means: CD45RA+CCR7+. The sequence came from a man between 18 and 35 years old in good health. The receptor chain draws on TRBV27 and TRBJ2-7; the D region possibly corresponds to TRBD2 (6 bases align). The CDR3 protein sequence reads: CASSPRGSGSSYEQYF. The DNA sequence is given as TGTGCCAGCAGTCCCCGGGGGTCCGGATCCTCCTACGAGCAGTACTTC.